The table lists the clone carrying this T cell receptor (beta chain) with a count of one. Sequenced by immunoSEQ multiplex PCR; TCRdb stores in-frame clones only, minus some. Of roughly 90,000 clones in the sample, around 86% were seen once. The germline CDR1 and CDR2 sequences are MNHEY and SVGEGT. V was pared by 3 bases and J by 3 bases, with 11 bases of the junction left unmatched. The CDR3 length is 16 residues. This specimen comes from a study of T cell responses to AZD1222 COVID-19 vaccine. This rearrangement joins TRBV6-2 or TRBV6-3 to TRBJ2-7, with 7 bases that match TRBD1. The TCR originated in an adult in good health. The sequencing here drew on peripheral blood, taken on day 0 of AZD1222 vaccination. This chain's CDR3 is CASSYDPTGYFYEQYF. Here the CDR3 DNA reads TGTGCCAGCAGTTATGACCCGACAGGGTACTTCTACGAGCAGTACTTC.